Listed here are 24 T cell receptor beta chains from one sample, sequenced in a study of ipilimumab plus nivolumab after autologous stem cell transplantation. The repertoire was sequenced with immunoSEQ multiplex PCR; TCRdb's copy has only in-frame clones and lacks some. The repertoire consists of roughly 23,000 clones, with 70% to 85% occurring once and the leading ten covering 23%. The sequenced sample was PBMCs, obtained in a trial of ipilimumab plus nivolumab as post-transplant consolidation. Receptors originate from a male donor with diffuse large B-cell lymphoma.

The chain joins TRBV15 to TRBJ2-1; the D gene is possibly TRBD2 (5 bases). V lost 1 base, J lost 4 bases, and 8 bases lay in between. Germline V gene lookup returns CDR1 LNHNV and CDR2 YYDKDF (reference sequence). The CDR3 is 14 residues long. The CDR3 sequence: CATSRVTGYNEQFF. The CDR3 DNA sequence: TGTGCCACCAGCAGAGTCACGGGGTACAATGAGCAGTTCTTC.

The rearrangement uses TRBV7-3 and TRBJ2-1, with no clear D. The CDR3 totals 11 residues. V shed 3 bases and J shed 7 bases, with 4 bases lying between them. CDR1 and CDR2 from the germline V gene are SGHTA and FQGTGA. CDR3 bases: TGTGCCAGCAGCTTGATTAATGAGCAGTTCTTC. The encoded protein is CASSLINEQFF.

V is TRBV5-6 and J is TRBJ2-2; D is uncertain. The CDR3 loop spans 13 amino acids. Germline values: CDR1 SGHDT, CDR2 YYEEEE. Trimming left V 0 bases short and J 7 bases short, with 7 bases between. CDR3 nucleotide sequence: TGTGCCAGCAGCTTGGTCGGCCACGGGGAGCTGTTTTTT. This codes for CASSLVGHGELFF.

The chain employs TRBV10-2 and TRBJ2-1; unclear D gene. V lost 0 bases and J lost 8, with 5 bases in between. This CDR3 comprises 12 residues. CDR1 and CDR2 from the germline V gene are WSHSY and SAAADI. CDR3: CASSESRYEQFF. CDR3 DNA: TGCGCCAGCAGTGAGTCCCGCTATGAGCAGTTCTTC.

The chain couples TRBV19 to TRBJ1-3; no definite D call. The CDR3 covers 14 residues. Germline V CDR1 and CDR2: LNHDA, SQIVND (reference sequence). Between the trimmed V and J ends, which lost 3 bases and 1 base, there was a span of 7 bases. The CDR3 reads CASSMKVSGNTIYF. The CDR3 nucleotides are TGTGCCAGTAGTATGAAGGTTTCTGGAAACACCATATATTTT.

The rearrangement links TRBV14 to TRBJ1-4; the D gene is possibly TRBD1 (5 bases). Germline values: CDR1 SGHDN, CDR2 FVKESK. V was pared by 5 bases and J by 8 bases, with 15 bases between. This CDR3 has 14 residues. Written as DNA, the CDR3 is TGTGCCAGCAGCAACGGACGGACACGAGAAAAACTGTTTTTT. It translates to CASSNGRTREKLFF.

As regards this clone: One end of the junction does not line up with germline, which may come from a read error. V usage is TRBV6-1 and J usage is TRBJ2-7; 8 nucleotides align to TRBD2. This CDR3 has 11 amino acids. Germline V gene sequence: CDR1 MNHNS, CDR2 SASEGT. The CDR3 spells CASSGTSGTRF. The CDR3 nucleotides read TGTGCCAGCAGTGGTACTAGCGGCACACGTTTC.

The chain couples TRBV5-1 to TRBJ2-2; D not resolved. With 0 bases removed from V and 4 bases from J, the gap between germline ends came to 13 bases. The CDR3 has 16 residues. Germline values: CDR1 SGHRS, CDR2 YFSETQ. The DNA of the CDR3 is TGCGCCAGCAGCTTGGGATTTTTGGGCGGCACCGGGGAGCTGTTTTTT. Translation: CASSLGFLGGTGELFF.

The chain has TRBV5-1 and TRBJ2-5, with TRBD2 matching 9 bases. V lost 4 bases, J lost 2 bases, and 3 bases stayed unmatched. The CDR3 runs 14 residues. Per the germline V gene, CDR1 is SGHRS and CDR2 is YFSETQ. In nucleotides, the CDR3 is TGCGCCAGCAGCGGTAGCGGGGGTCAAGAGACCCAGTACTTC. Its protein product is CASSGSGGQETQYF.

The chain uses TRBV2 and TRBJ1-6; D gene uncertain. This CDR3 is built from 12 residues. V lost 8 bases, J lost 8 bases, and 10 bases lay in between. Germline CDR1 and CDR2: SNHLY and FYNNEI. The CDR3 DNA reads TGTGCCAGCGGCCACGCAGATTCACCCCTCCACTTT. Translating it yields CASGHADSPLHF.

A few counts support this clone. V usage is TRBV5-4 and J usage is TRBJ1-1; the match to TRBD1 covers 7 bases. The CDR3 spans 16 residues. V lost 3 bases to trimming and J lost 7 bases; unmatched junction nucleotides: 15. From germline, CDR1 is SGHNT and CDR2 YYREEE (reference sequence). CDR3 amino acids: CASSYGGGRGLVEAFF. The CDR3 DNA sequence: TGTGCCAGCAGCTATGGGGGAGGCAGGGGGTTAGTTGAAGCTTTCTTT.

The chain uses TRBV11-3 and TRBJ2-7, with D hard to call. V lost 0 bases and J 0 bases, leaving 6 bases between the germline ends. This CDR3 has 14 amino acids. The V gene's germline CDR1 is SGHNT and CDR2 YENEEA. The CDR3 reads CASSLELSSYEQYF. CDR3 nucleotide sequence: TGTGCCAGCAGCTTAGAGTTGAGCTCCTACGAGCAGTACTTC.

This sequence joins TRBV5-4 and TRBJ1-1; possibly TRBD1 for D (6 bases). CDR3 length: 15 residues. CDR1 and CDR2 from the germline V gene are SGHNT and YYREEE (reference sequence). Trimming took off 0 bases at V and 4 bases at J, with 13 bases between the two ends. The CDR3 region is CASSLAGARVTEAFF. The CDR3 DNA sequence: TGTGCCAGCAGCTTGGCGGGGGCGCGGGTCACTGAAGCTTTCTTT.

This clone came up a few times. The chain joins TRBV27 to TRBJ2-7, with TRBD1 matching 7 bases. The CDR3 is 14 residues long. Looked up from germline, CDR1 is MNHEY and CDR2 is SMNVEV (reference sequence). The trim removed 5 bases at V and 4 bases at J, leaving 8 bases unmatched. The CDR3 is CASSIRQGRYEQYF. As DNA, the CDR3 is TGTGCCAGCAGTATAAGACAGGGTAGATACGAGCAGTACTTC.

The rearrangement joins TRBV28 to TRBJ2-2, with a weak D call TRBD1 (6 bases). V was trimmed by 3 bases and J by 1 base, leaving 9 bases between them. The germline V gene encodes CDR1 MDHEN and CDR2 SYDVKM. This CDR3 is built from 15 residues. The DNA of the CDR3 is TGTGCCAGCAGTTTTCAGGGGCGGAACACCGGGGAGCTGTTTTTT. Translated: CASSFQGRNTGELFF.

This clone turned up a few times. This chain links TRBV6-6 with TRBJ2-3; TRBD2 is a possible D gene (6 bases). This CDR3 is 16 amino acids long. Germline CDR1 is MNHNY and CDR2 is SVGAGI (reference sequence). The ends were cut back, 6 bases at V and 6 bases at J, with 22 bases in the middle. The CDR3 region has the DNA TGTGCCAGCAGGACCCTAGCGAAGTCTCCCTCCGATACGCAGTATTTT. This translates into CASRTLAKSPSDTQYF.

This clone occurred once. The chain joins TRBV19 to TRBJ2-1; no reliable D call. The CDR3 length is 14 residues. Germline V lookup: CDR1 LNHDA, CDR2 SQIVND (reference sequence). V lost 7 bases and J 6 bases, leaving 16 bases between the germline ends. The CDR3 coding sequence is TGTGCCAGTACCCAGTGGGCAGGTGGCAATGAGCAGTTCTTC. Translated, it gives CASTQWAGGNEQFF.

This chain uses TRBV19 with TRBJ2-3, with TRBD2 matching over 11 bases. Trimming took 5 bases from V and 4 from J; bases not matched to a gene: 8. The CDR3 is 16 amino acids. Germline V lookup: CDR1 LNHDA, CDR2 SQIVND (reference sequence). CDR3 in DNA: TGTGCCAGTAGTGGTACTAGCGGGAGCGTGGCAGATACGCAGTATTTT. It translates to CASSGTSGSVADTQYF.

This clone turned up a few times. The rearrangement uses TRBV10-3 and TRBJ2-2; D perhaps matches TRBD2 (7 bases). This CDR3 spans 14 amino acids. Trimming removed 5 bases from V and 4 bases from J, with 11 bases in between. Germline V gives CDR1 ENHRY, CDR2 SYGVKD. CDR3 nucleotide sequence: TGTGCCATCAGTAGCGGGACAACCACCGGGGAGCTGTTTTTT. The encoded protein is CAISSGTTTGELFF.

CDR3 sequence: CASSPRGEAEAFF. The CDR3 region has the DNA TGTGCCAGCAGCCCCCGAGGGGAGGCTGAAGCTTTCTTT. The chain is built from TRBV7-6 and TRBJ1-1, with D maybe TRBD1 (5 bases). Trimming took off 5 bases at V and 6 bases at J, with 13 bases between the two ends. The CDR3 spans 13 residues. CDR1 and CDR2 (germline): SGHVS, FNYEAQ.

The rearrangement uses TRBV7-9 and TRBJ2-5; TRBD2 agrees at 8 bases. V shed 5 bases and J 3 bases; nucleotides not matched to a gene: 2. Germline CDR1 is SEHNR and CDR2 is FQNEAQ (reference sequence). The CDR3 contains 13 residues. CDR3 residues: CASSHSGKETQYF. CDR3 in DNA: TGTGCCAGCAGCCATAGCGGGAAAGAGACCCAGTACTTC.

V and J are TRBV29-1 and TRBJ1-2; tentatively, D is TRBD1 (5 bases). V gave up 0 bases and J gave up 12 bases, with 11 bases separating them. Germline V gene data show CDR1 as SQVTM and CDR2 as ANQGSEA. The CDR3 length is 11 residues. The CDR3 reads CSVEDGAWDTF. The CDR3 DNA is TGCAGCGTTGAAGATGGGGCTTGGGACACCTTC.

The genes are TRBV5-1 and TRBJ2-2, with D maybe TRBD2 (6 bases). The V end lost 1 base, the J end lost 4 bases, and 17 bases lay between the germline ends. This CDR3 is 17 amino acids long. The germline V gene encodes CDR1 SGHRS and CDR2 YFSETQ. CDR3 region: CASSLRAVRGSTGELFF. CDR3 coding DNA: TGCGCCAGCAGCTTGAGGGCGGTGCGGGGAAGCACCGGGGAGCTGTTTTTT.

This clone turned up a few times. The chain carries TRBV5-4 and TRBJ1-1; D gene unclear. The CDR3 consists of 13 residues. Germline V gene data show CDR1 as SGHNT and CDR2 as YYREEE (reference sequence). Trimming took 4 bases from V and 4 from J, leaving 11 bases between them. The CDR3 region has the DNA TGTGCCAGCAGCCCCCAAACGGGCACTGAAGCTTTCTTT. This gives the protein CASSPQTGTEAFF.